This TCR beta chain was documented in a study of early T cells in non-severe SARS-CoV-2 infection. Whole-study context: Sequencing targeted bulk RNA from unsorted whole blood, leaving chains unpaired. Study-level points and caveats: In VDJdb matching, anti-spike CD8 responses were favored while private and CD4 specificities went missing.

There are many counts of this clonotype. What it recognizes is unknown. TCRdb called the 5' RACE reads again in MiXCR, with one record for every CDR3 protein. The sample has more than 90,000 distinct CDR3 sequences; roughly an eighth are singletons. CDR1 is ENHRY and CDR2 is SYGVKD in the germline V gene. Between the trimmed V and J ends, which lost 2 bases and 8 bases, there was a span of 6 bases. The CDR3 has 12 amino acids. What was sequenced was whole blood. The sequence came from an adult who was a healthcare worker with PCR-confirmed SARS-CoV-2 infection or an uninfected control (not recorded which). This chain links TRBV10-3 with TRBJ1-4; D gene uncertain. DNA for the CDR3: TGTGCCATCAGTGAGGAGGGCGAAAAACTGTTTTTT. Its translation is CAISEEGEKLFF.